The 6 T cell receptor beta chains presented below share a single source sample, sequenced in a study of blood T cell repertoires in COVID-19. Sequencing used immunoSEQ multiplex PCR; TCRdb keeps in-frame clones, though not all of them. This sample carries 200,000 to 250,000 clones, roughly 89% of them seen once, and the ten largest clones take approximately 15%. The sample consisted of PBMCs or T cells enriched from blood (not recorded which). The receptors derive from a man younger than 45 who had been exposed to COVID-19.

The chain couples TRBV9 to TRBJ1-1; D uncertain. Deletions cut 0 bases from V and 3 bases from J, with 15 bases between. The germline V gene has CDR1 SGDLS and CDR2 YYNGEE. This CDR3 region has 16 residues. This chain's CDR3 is CASSVGEGYRDTEAFF. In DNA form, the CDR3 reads TGTGCCAGCAGCGTAGGGGAGGGATATAGGGACACTGAAGCTTTCTTT.

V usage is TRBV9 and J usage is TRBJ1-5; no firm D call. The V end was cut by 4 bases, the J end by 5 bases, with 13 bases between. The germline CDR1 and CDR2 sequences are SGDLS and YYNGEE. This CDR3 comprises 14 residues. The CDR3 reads CASSITGSHQPQHF. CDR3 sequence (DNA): TGTGCCAGCAGCATAACGGGGTCGCATCAGCCCCAGCATTTT.

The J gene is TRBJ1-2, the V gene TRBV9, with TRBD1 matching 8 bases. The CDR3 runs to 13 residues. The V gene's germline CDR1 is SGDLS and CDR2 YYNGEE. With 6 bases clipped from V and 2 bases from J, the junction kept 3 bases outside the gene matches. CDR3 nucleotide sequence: TGTGCCAGCAACCGACAGGGGAACTATGGCTACACCTTC. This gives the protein CASNRQGNYGYTF. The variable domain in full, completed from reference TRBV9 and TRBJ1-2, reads DSGVTQTPKHLITATGQRVTLRCSPRSGDLSVYWYQQSLDQGLQFLIQYYNGEERAKGNILERFSAQQFPDLHSELNLSSLELGDSALYFCASNRQGNYGYTFGSGTRLTVV.

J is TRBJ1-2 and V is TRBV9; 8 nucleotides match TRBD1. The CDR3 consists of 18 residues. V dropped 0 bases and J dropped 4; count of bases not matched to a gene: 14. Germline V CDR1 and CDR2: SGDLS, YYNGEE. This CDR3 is CASSVDEAGGPLPYGYTF. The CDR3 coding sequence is TGTGCCAGCAGCGTAGATGAAGCAGGGGGCCCACTGCCCTATGGCTACACCTTC.

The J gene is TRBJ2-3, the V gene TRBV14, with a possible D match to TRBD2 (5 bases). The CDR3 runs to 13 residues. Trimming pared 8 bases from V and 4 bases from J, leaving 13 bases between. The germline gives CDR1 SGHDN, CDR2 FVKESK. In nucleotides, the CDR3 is TGTGCCAGCGTCCCCTTGAGGGCAGATACGCAGTATTTT. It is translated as CASVPLRADTQYF.

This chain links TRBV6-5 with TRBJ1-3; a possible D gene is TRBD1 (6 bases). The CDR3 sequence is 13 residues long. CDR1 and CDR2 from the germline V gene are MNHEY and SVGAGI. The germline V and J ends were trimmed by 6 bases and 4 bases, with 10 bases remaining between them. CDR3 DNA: TGTGCCAGCAGGGCAGGGGTAGGAAACACCATATATTTT. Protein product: CASRAGVGNTIYF.